These 31 T cell receptor beta chains came from one sample sequenced in a study of blood T cell repertoires in COVID-19. TCRdb's copy holds only in-frame clones and misses some; the assay was immunoSEQ multiplex PCR. The sample lists fewer than 300,000 clones; around four fifths were seen once. Specimen: peripheral blood. The receptors were gathered from a woman aged 70 to 79 with active or convalescent COVID-19.

This chain links TRBV6-5 with TRBJ1-6; D is undetermined. This CDR3 has 13 residues. The V end was cut by 5 bases, the J end by 8 bases, with 10 bases between. Germline CDR1 reads MNHEY; CDR2 reads SVGAGI. CDR3 nucleotides: TGTGCCAGCAGTCCCCACAGAGATTCACCCCTCCACTTT. As protein: CASSPHRDSPLHF.

The chain recombines TRBV30 with TRBJ2-1; D possibly corresponds to TRBD2 (6 bases). This CDR3 comprises 12 residues. Germline V gene sequence: CDR1 GTSNPN, CDR2 SVGIG (reference sequence). V dropped 3 bases and J dropped 7 bases, with 10 bases sitting between them. The CDR3 is CAWSVTRNEQFF. In DNA, the CDR3 is TGTGCCTGGAGCGTGACTAGGAATGAGCAGTTCTTC.

This rearrangement joins TRBV6-5 to TRBJ2-5, with D maybe TRBD2 (5 bases). V was cut by 5 bases and J by 5 bases, with 18 bases left in between. This CDR3 is 15 amino acids long. Germline CDR1 reads MNHEY; CDR2 reads SVGAGI. The CDR3 region has the DNA TGTGCCAGCAGTCGACTGAAAGCGGTCCACGAGACCCAGTACTTC. Amino acid sequence: CASSRLKAVHETQYF.

This clone was seen more than once but under ten times. V usage is TRBV6-5 and J usage is TRBJ1-5; 9 nucleotides align to TRBD1. The germline CDR1 and CDR2 sequences are MNHEY and SVGAGI. The junction had 3 bases not matched to a gene; V was cut back by 6 bases and J by 6 bases. This CDR3 is 13 amino acids long. The CDR3 nucleotides read TGTGCCAGCAGGACAGGGGGGATTCAGCCCCAGCATTTT. This translates into CASRTGGIQPQHF.

The gene calls are TRBV18 and TRBJ1-1; 7 bases are a match to TRBD1. Germline V CDR1 and CDR2: KGHSH, LQKENI. The CDR3 is made up of 13 amino acids. J lost 4 bases, V lost 6 bases, and 5 bases had no gene match. This CDR3 reads CASSRQGSTEAFF. The CDR3 DNA reads TGTGCCAGCTCTCGACAGGGCTCCACTGAAGCTTTCTTT.

The V call is TRBV5-1, the J call TRBJ1-4, with 10 positions matching TRBD1. With 4 bases clipped from V and 4 bases from J, the junction kept 7 bases outside the gene matches. The V gene's germline CDR1 is SGHRS and CDR2 YFSETQ. The CDR3 contains 16 residues. CDR3 in amino acids: CASSPPGQGFNEKLFF. The CDR3 DNA reads as TGCGCCAGCAGCCCACCGGGACAGGGGTTTAATGAAAAACTGTTTTTT.

The chain combines TRBV2 with TRBJ2-5, with unresolved D. The germline CDR1 and CDR2 sequences are SNHLY and FYNNEI. CDR3 size: 14 residues. The V end lost 4 bases, the J end lost 1 base, and 10 bases lay between the germline ends. CDR3 nucleotides: TGTGCCAGCAGTGTAAGCTTATCCCAAGAGACCCAGTACTTC. Translation gives CASSVSLSQETQYF.

The chain combines TRBV10-2 with TRBJ2-7, with D possibly matching TRBD1 (5 bases). The CDR3 totals 13 residues. Germline loops: CDR1 WSHSY, CDR2 SAAADI. Trimming pared 4 bases from V and 2 bases from J, leaving 9 bases between. The CDR3 nucleotides are TGCGCCAGCAGTGCGGACACAGCCTACGAGCAGTACTTC. Translated, it gives CASSADTAYEQYF.

The gene calls are TRBV5-1 and TRBJ2-7, with TRBD1 matching over 9 bases. CDR3 length equals 15 residues. V shed 2 bases and J 1 base; nucleotides not matched to a gene: 4. The germline CDR1 and CDR2 sequences are SGHRS and YFSETQ. The CDR3 region has the DNA TGCGCCAGCAGCTTACAGGGGGCTTTGTCCTACGAGCAGTACTTC. It encodes CASSLQGALSYEQYF.

J is TRBJ2-2 and V is TRBV5-4, with D unclear. CDR1 is SGHNT, CDR2 YYREEE, per germline (reference sequence). The ends were cut back, 4 bases at V and 4 bases at J, with 11 bases in the middle. This CDR3 has 14 amino acids. CDR3 sequence (DNA): TGTGCCAGCAGCAACCTCCTAGGCACCGGGGAGCTGTTTTTT. This gives the protein CASSNLLGTGELFF. The full variable domain, with the rest looked up from reference TRBV5-4 and TRBJ2-2, is ETGVTQSPTHLIKTRGQQVTLRCSSQSGHNTVSWYQQALGQGPQFIFQYYREEENGRGNFPPRFSGLQFPNYSSELNVNALELDDSALYLCASSNLLGTGELFFGEGSRLTVL.

The chain links TRBV5-1 to TRBJ2-2, with 8 bases aligning to TRBD1. Germline values: CDR1 SGHRS, CDR2 YFSETQ. The V segment lost 4 bases and the J segment 0 bases; nucleotides outside the gene matches: 8. CDR3 length: 17 residues. The CDR3 coding sequence is TGCGCCAGCAGCCTCGACAGGGGCCGCGCGAACACCGGGGAGCTGTTTTTT. This encodes CASSLDRGRANTGELFF. Complete variable domain (other parts from reference TRBV5-1 and TRBJ2-2): KAGVTQTPRYLIKTRGQQVTLSCSPISGHRSVSWYQQTPGQGLQFLFEYFSETQRNKGNFPGRFSGRQFSNSRSEMNVSTLELGDSALYLCASSLDRGRANTGELFFGEGSRLTVL.

The rearrangement uses TRBV28 and TRBJ1-4; TRBD1 matches at 10 bases. V gave up 4 bases and J gave up 4 bases; unmatched junction bases: 9. This CDR3 is built from 17 residues. Germline loops: CDR1 MDHEN, CDR2 SYDVKM. The CDR3 spells CASSSSRDRGLNEKLFF. CDR3 in DNA: TGTGCCAGCAGTTCGTCCCGGGACAGGGGTCTTAATGAAAAACTGTTTTTT.

The CDR3 DNA sequence: TGTGCCATCAGTGAAGTAGCGGGAGCGGCGGGGGCGGGGGTCCAAGAGACCCAGTACTTC. Its protein is CAISEVAGAAGAGVQETQYF. The rearrangement uses TRBV10-3 and TRBJ2-5; 9 nucleotides align to TRBD2. The CDR3 sequence is 20 residues long. After removal of 3 bases from V and 1 base from J, the junction contained 18 bases not matched to a gene. The germline V gene has CDR1 ENHRY and CDR2 SYGVKD.

This clone was detected only once. The rearrangement joins TRBV18 to TRBJ2-1; 10 positions agree with TRBD2. The V and J ends lost 5 bases and 2 bases, in that order; junction bases with no gene match: 6. This CDR3 spans 16 amino acids. Germline lookup yields CDR1 KGHSH and CDR2 LQKENI. As DNA, the CDR3 is TGTGCCAGCTCAGAGAGGACTAGCGGAGCCTACAATGAGCAGTTCTTC. Translated, it gives CASSERTSGAYNEQFF.

The genes are TRBV3-1 (or the pseudogene TRBV3-2) and TRBJ2-1; D remains unclear. V was cut by 0 bases and J by 3 bases, with 12 bases left in between. Germline V gene sequence: CDR1 LGHDT, CDR2 YNNKEL (reference sequence). This CDR3 comprises 16 residues. DNA of the CDR3: TGTGCCAGCAGCCAAGAATATCTAGGATACTACAATGAGCAGTTCTTC. Residues: CASSQEYLGYYNEQFF.

The V and J genes are TRBV4-1 and TRBJ2-3; D remains unclear. The CDR3 is 14 residues long. Between the trimmed V and J ends, which lost 0 bases and 4 bases, there was a span of 8 bases. The germline CDR1 and CDR2 sequences are MGHRA and YSYEKL. CDR3 sequence (DNA): TGCGCCAGCAGCCAAGAAACCAGTTCAGATACGCAGTATTTT. Translated, it gives CASSQETSSDTQYF.

The chain has TRBV5-1 and TRBJ1-1, with a possible D match to TRBD1 (5 bases). Looked up from germline, CDR1 is SGHRS and CDR2 is YFSETQ. Trimming pared 0 bases from V and 1 base from J, leaving 7 bases between. The CDR3 extends over 14 amino acids. The CDR3 loop is CASSLVTGNTEAFF. The CDR3 DNA follows: TGCGCCAGCAGCTTGGTTACAGGGAACACTGAAGCTTTCTTT.

The chain recombines TRBV6-6 with TRBJ1-5; D not resolved. Trimming took 2 bases from V and 0 from J, leaving 5 bases between them. Germline loops: CDR1 MNHNY, CDR2 SVGAGI (reference sequence). The CDR3 totals 14 residues. CDR3 in amino acids: CASSYRVSNQPQHF. The CDR3 DNA reads TGTGCCAGCAGTTACCGGGTTAGCAATCAGCCCCAGCATTTT.

The chain uses TRBV5-1 and TRBJ2-1; 8 bases line up with TRBD2. With V trimmed by 2 bases and J by 8 bases, 12 bases remained unmatched. Germline V gene data show CDR1 as SGHRS and CDR2 as YFSETQ. The CDR3 runs to 16 residues. The chain's CDR3 is CASSFQGPGRGDEQFF. In DNA, the CDR3 is TGCGCCAGCAGCTTTCAAGGACCGGGGCGGGGGGATGAGCAGTTCTTC.

This clone has more than one count but fewer than ten. The V gene is TRBV7-8, the J gene TRBJ1-5, with D uncertain. The CDR3 contains 13 residues. Germline V lookup: CDR1 SGHVS, CDR2 FQNEAQ. The V end was cut by 5 bases, the J end by 3 bases, with 8 bases between. The CDR3 nucleotides read TGTGCCAGCAGCACAAACAACAATCAGCCCCAGCATTTT. It yields the protein CASSTNNNQPQHF.

The V gene is TRBV29-1, the J gene TRBJ1-2; D is ambiguous. The CDR3 loop spans 13 amino acids. CDR1 is SQVTM, CDR2 ANQGSEA, per germline. Trimming shortened V by 5 bases and J by 0 bases, and 10 bases separated the two germline ends. As DNA, the CDR3 is TGCAGCGTTCGAGGCAGACCTAACTATGGCTACACCTTC. This codes for CSVRGRPNYGYTF.

This clone was counted once. The chain links TRBV6-2 or TRBV6-3 to TRBJ2-1, with D tentatively TRBD2 (5 bases). The CDR3 runs 13 residues. The germline CDR1 and CDR2 sequences are MNHEY and SVGEGT. V dropped 6 bases and J dropped 6 bases, with 12 bases sitting between them. CDR3: CASSVTTFNEQFF. The CDR3 nucleotides are TGTGCCAGCAGCGTGACTACATTCAATGAGCAGTTCTTC.

The chain links TRBV9 to TRBJ2-7; TRBD1 is a possible D gene (8 bases). V was shortened by 7 bases and J by 2 bases, with 13 bases between the two germline ends. The CDR3 has 13 residues. CDR1 is SGDLS, CDR2 YYNGEE, per germline. CDR3 sequence reads: CASGGDRPYEQYF. CDR3 DNA sequence: TGTGCCAGCGGGGGGGACAGGCCCTACGAGCAGTACTTC.

The chain joins TRBV30 to TRBJ2-3, with D uncertain. Germline-derived CDR1 and CDR2 are GTSNPN and SVGIG (reference sequence). The ends were cut back, 0 bases at V and 8 bases at J, with 12 bases in the middle. The CDR3 extends over 13 amino acids. The CDR3 sequence: CAWSVALDATQYF. CDR3 bases: TGTGCCTGGAGTGTAGCTCTTGATGCTACGCAGTATTTT. Filled out from reference TRBV30 and TRBJ2-3, the complete variable domain reads SQTIHQWPATLVQPVGSPLSLECTVEGTSNPNLYWYRQAAGRGLQLLFYSVGIGQISSEVPQNLSASRPQDRQFILSSKKLLLSDSGFYLCAWSVALDATQYFGPGTRLTVL.

V gene TRBV7-3 combines with J gene TRBJ2-1; D is uncertain. V lost 4 bases and J lost 5, with 9 bases in between. The germline gives CDR1 SGHTA, CDR2 FQGTGA. There are 13 residues in the CDR3. CDR3 DNA: TGTGCCAGCAGCTCCGCCGCGGACAATGAGCAGTTCTTC. Translated, it gives CASSSAADNEQFF. Full variable domain (outside the CDR3, taken from reference TRBV7-3 and TRBJ2-1): GAGVSQTPSNKVTEKGKYVELRCDPISGHTALYWYRQSLGQGPEFLIYFQGTGAADDSGLPNDRFFAVRPEGSVSTLKIQRTERGDSAVYLCASSSAADNEQFFGPGTRLTVL.

The chain is built from TRBV7-2 and TRBJ2-4, with D perhaps TRBD2 (6 bases). Trimming removed 1 base at V and 3 bases at J, with 13 bases between. Germline V CDR1 and CDR2: SGHTA, FQGNSA. This CDR3 spans 16 amino acids. The CDR3 spells CASSLGASVGKNIQYF. The CDR3 coding sequence is TGTGCCAGCAGCTTAGGGGCTAGCGTGGGCAAAAACATTCAGTACTTC.

This chain links TRBV28 with TRBJ1-5, with D perhaps TRBD1 (6 bases). Looked up from germline, CDR1 is MDHEN and CDR2 is SYDVKM. The CDR3 runs to 16 residues. V lost 5 bases and J 2 bases, leaving 16 bases between the germline ends. CDR3: CASSPGGAGGNQPQHF. The CDR3 region has the DNA TGTGCCAGCAGTCCGGGGGGGGCGGGAGGCAATCAGCCCCAGCATTTT.

This clone showed up just a few times. The chain couples TRBV27 to TRBJ2-7, with 9 bases that match TRBD2. The CDR3 extends over 16 amino acids. V lost 6 bases, J lost 1 base, and 10 bases stayed unmatched. From germline, CDR1 is MNHEY and CDR2 SMNVEV (reference sequence). CDR3 nucleotides: TGTGCCAGCAGACGTCGACTAGCGGTTGGGTCCTACGAGCAGTACTTC. Its protein product is CASRRRLAVGSYEQYF.

The chain is built from TRBV28 and TRBJ1-1; 8 bases are shared with TRBD1. The CDR3 extends over 14 amino acids. The germline CDR1 and CDR2 sequences are MDHEN and SYDVKM. With 8 bases clipped from V and 5 bases from J, the junction kept 10 bases outside the gene matches. The CDR3 DNA reads as TGTGCCAGCGCCCAAACAGGGGGAGGGACTGAAGCTTTCTTT. This gives the protein CASAQTGGGTEAFF. Based on the CDR3 plus reference TRBV28 and TRBJ1-1, the full variable domain is DVKVTQSSRYLVKRTGEKVFLECVQDMDHENMFWYRQDPGLGLRLIYFSYDVKMKEKGDIPEGYSVSREKKERFSLILESASTNQTSMYLCASAQTGGGTEAFFGQGTRLTVV.

The chain employs TRBV6-5 and TRBJ1-2; 7 nucleotides agree with TRBD1. The CDR3 contains 14 residues. V gave up 6 bases and J gave up 5 bases; unmatched junction bases: 9. Germline V gives CDR1 MNHEY, CDR2 SVGAGI. The CDR3 DNA reads TGTGCCAGCAGGATGACAGGGATTGGGTATGGCTACACCTTC. It is translated as CASRMTGIGYGYTF.

The CDR3 is CASSLGGLSTDTQYF. For the CDR3, the DNA is TGTGCCAGCAGTTTGGGGGGGCTGAGCACAGATACGCAGTATTTT. This chain uses TRBV28 with TRBJ2-3; the D gene is possibly TRBD2 (7 bases). The ends were cut back, 3 bases at V and 0 bases at J, with 10 bases in the middle. Germline CDR1 MDHEN, CDR2 SYDVKM. The CDR3 totals 15 residues.